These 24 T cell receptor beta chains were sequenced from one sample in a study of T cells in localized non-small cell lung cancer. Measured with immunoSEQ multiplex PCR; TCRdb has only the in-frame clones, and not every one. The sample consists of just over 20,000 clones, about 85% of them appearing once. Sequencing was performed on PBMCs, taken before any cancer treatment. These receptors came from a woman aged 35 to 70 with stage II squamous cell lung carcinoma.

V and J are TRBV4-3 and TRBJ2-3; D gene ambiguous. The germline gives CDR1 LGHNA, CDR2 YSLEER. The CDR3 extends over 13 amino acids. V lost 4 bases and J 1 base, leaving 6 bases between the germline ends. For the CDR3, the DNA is TGCGCCAGCAGCCCGCCTGGCACAGATACGCAGTATTTT. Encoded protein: CASSPPGTDTQYF.

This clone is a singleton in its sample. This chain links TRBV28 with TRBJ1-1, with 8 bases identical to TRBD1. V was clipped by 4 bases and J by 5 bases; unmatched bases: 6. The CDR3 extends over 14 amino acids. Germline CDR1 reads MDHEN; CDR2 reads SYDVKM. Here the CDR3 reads CASSSGGLGTEAFF. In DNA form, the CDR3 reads TGTGCCAGCAGTTCAGGGGGCCTAGGGACTGAAGCTTTCTTT. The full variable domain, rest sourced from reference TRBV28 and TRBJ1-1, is DVKVTQSSRYLVKRTGEKVFLECVQDMDHENMFWYRQDPGLGLRLIYFSYDVKMKEKGDIPEGYSVSREKKERFSLILESASTNQTSMYLCASSSGGLGTEAFFGQGTRLTVV.

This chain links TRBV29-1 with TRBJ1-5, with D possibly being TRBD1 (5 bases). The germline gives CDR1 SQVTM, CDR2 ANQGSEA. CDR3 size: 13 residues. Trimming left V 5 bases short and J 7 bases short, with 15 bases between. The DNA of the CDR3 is TGCAGCGTTAAATCCGGGGCAGGGCAGCCCCAGCATTTT. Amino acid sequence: CSVKSGAGQPQHF.

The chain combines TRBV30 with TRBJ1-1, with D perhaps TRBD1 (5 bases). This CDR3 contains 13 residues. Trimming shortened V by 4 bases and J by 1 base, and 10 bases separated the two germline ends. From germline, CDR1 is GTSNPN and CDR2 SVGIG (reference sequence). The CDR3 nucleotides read TGTGCCTGGAAGAAGGGGCCGAACACTGAAGCTTTCTTT. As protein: CAWKKGPNTEAFF.

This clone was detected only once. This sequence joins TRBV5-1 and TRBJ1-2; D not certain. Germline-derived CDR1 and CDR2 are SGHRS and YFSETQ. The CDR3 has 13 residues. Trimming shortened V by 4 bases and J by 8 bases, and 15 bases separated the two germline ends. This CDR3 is CASSGGGYSGYTF. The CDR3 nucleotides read TGCGCCAGCAGCGGTGGAGGGTATTCGGGCTACACCTTC.

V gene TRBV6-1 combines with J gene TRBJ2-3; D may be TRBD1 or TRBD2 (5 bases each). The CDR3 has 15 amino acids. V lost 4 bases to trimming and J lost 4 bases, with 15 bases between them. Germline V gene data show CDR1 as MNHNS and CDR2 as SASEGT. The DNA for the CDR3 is TGTGCCAGCAGTGGGGTTGGGGGTAAGGCAGATACGCAGTATTTT. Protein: CASSGVGGKADTQYF.

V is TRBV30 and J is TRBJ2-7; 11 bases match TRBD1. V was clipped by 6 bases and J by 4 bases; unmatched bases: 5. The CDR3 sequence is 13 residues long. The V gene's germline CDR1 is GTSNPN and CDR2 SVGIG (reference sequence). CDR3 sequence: CACSGTGGYEQYF. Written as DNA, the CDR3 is TGTGCCTGCTCCGGGACAGGGGGTTACGAGCAGTACTTC.

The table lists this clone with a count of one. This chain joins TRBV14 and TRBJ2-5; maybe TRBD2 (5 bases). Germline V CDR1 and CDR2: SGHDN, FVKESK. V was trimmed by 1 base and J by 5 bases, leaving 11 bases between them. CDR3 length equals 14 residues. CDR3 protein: CASSQVGRGETQYF. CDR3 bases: TGTGCCAGCAGCCAAGTCGGGCGAGGGGAGACCCAGTACTTC.

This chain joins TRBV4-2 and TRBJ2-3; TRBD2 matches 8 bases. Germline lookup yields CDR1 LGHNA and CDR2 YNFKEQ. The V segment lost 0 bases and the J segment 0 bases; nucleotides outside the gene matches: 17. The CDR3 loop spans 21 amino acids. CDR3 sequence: CASSQEESSGLVGLSTDTQYF. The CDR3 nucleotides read TGTGCCAGCAGCCAAGAAGAGTCTAGCGGGTTGGTGGGGCTTAGCACAGATACGCAGTATTTT.

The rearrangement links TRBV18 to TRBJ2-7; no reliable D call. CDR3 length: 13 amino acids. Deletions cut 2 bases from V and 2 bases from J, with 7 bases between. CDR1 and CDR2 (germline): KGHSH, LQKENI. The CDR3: CASSPGLTYEQYF. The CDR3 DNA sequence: TGTGCCAGCTCACCAGGGCTTACCTACGAGCAGTACTTC.

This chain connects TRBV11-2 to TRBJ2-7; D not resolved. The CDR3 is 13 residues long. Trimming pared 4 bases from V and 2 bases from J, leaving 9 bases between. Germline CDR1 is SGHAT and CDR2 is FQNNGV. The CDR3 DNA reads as TGTGCCAGCAGCTCTCACCTGGCCTACGAGCAGTACTTC. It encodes CASSSHLAYEQYF.

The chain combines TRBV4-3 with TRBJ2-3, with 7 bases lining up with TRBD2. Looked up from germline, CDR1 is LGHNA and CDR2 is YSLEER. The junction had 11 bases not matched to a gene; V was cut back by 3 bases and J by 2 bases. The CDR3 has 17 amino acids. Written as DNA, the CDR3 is TGCGCCAGCAGCCAGGCCCCCCTAGCGGCCACCACAGATACGCAGTATTTT. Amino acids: CASSQAPLAATTDTQYF.

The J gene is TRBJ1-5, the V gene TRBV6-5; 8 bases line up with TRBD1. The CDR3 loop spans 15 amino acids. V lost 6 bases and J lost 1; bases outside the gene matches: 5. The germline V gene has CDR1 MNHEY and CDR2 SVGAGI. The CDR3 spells CASRPDRGSNQPQHF. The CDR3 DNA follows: TGTGCCAGCAGACCCGACAGGGGAAGCAATCAGCCCCAGCATTTT.

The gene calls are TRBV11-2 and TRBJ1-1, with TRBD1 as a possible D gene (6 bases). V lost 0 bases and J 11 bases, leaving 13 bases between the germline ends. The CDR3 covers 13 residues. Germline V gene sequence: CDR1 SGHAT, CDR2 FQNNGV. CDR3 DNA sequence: TGTGCCAGCAGCTTAGAACCGTCAGGGGCTGCTTTCTTT. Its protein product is CASSLEPSGAAFF. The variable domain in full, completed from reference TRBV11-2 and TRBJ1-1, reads EAGVAQSPRYKIIEKRQSVAFWCNPISGHATLYWYQQILGQGPKLLIQFQNNGVVDDSQLPKDRFSAERLKGVDSTLKIQPAKLEDSAVYLCASSLEPSGAAFFGQGTRLTVV.

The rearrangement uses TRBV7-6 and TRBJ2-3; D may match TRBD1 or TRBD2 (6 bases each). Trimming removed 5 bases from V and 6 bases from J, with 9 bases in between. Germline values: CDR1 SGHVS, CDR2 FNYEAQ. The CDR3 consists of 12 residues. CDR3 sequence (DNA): TGTGCCAGCAGCGGAGGGGGGGATACGCAGTATTTT. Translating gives CASSGGGDTQYF.

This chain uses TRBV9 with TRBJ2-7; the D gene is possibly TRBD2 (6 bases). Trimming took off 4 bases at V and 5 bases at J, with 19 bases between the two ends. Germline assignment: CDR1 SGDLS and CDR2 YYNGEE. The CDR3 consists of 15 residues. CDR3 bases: TGTGCCAGCAGCACTTTTATAGCGGAAGTAGACGAGCAGTACTTC. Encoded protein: CASSTFIAEVDEQYF.

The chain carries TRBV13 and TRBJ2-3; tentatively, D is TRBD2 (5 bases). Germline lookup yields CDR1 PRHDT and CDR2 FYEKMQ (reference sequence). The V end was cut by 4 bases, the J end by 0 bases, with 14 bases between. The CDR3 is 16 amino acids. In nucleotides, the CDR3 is TGTGCCAGCAGCTCTGGTCTTGGGAGTAGCACAGATACGCAGTATTTT. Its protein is CASSSGLGSSTDTQYF.

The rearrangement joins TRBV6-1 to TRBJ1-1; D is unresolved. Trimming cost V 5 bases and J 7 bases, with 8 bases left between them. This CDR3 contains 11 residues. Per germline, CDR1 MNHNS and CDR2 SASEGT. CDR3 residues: CASSYKDEAFF. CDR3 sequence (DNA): TGTGCCAGCAGTTACAAGGATGAAGCTTTCTTT.

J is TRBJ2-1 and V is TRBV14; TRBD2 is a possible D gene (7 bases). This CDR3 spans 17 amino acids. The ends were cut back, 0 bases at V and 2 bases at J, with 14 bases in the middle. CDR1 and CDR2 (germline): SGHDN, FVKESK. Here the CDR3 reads CASSQDRGAGAYNEQFF. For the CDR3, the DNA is TGTGCCAGCAGCCAAGATCGGGGGGCGGGTGCCTACAATGAGCAGTTCTTC.

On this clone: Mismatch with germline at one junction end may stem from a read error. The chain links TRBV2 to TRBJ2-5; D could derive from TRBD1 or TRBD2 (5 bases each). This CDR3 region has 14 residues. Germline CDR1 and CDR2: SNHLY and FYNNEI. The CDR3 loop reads CASSESGHPEPMDF. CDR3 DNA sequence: TGTGCCAGCAGTGAGTCGGGGCACCCAGAACCCATGGACTTC.

The CDR3 protein is CASSLPYPRLRAYGYTF. The CDR3 nucleotides read TGTGCCAGCAGCTTGCCATACCCCAGGCTCCGGGCCTATGGCTACACCTTC. The gene calls are TRBV5-4 and TRBJ1-2; D not resolved. Germline CDR1 and CDR2: SGHNT and YYREEE (reference sequence). CDR3 length: 17 amino acids. Trimming removed 1 base from V and 4 bases from J, with 20 bases in between.

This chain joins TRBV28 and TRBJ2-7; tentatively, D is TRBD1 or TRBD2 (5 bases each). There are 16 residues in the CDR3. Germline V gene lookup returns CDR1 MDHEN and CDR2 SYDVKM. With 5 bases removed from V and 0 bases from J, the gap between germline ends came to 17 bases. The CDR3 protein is CASSGETGPFSYEQYF. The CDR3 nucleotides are TGTGCCAGCAGTGGGGAGACGGGACCGTTCTCCTACGAGCAGTACTTC. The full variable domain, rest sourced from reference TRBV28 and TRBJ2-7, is DVKVTQSSRYLVKRTGEKVFLECVQDMDHENMFWYRQDPGLGLRLIYFSYDVKMKEKGDIPEGYSVSREKKERFSLILESASTNQTSMYLCASSGETGPFSYEQYFGPGTRLTVT.

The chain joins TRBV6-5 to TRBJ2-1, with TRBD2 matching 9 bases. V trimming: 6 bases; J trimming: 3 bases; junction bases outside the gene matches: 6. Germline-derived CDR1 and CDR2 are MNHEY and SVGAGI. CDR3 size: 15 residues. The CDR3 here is CASRASGILYNEQFF. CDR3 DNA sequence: TGTGCCAGCAGGGCTAGCGGGATCCTCTACAATGAGCAGTTCTTC.

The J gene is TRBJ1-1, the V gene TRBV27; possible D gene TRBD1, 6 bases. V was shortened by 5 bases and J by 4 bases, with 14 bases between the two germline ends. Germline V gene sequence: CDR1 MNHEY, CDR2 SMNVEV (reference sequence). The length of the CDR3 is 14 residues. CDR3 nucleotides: TGTGCCAGCAGTAGCCTACAGGGACCCACTGAAGCTTTCTTT. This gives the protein CASSSLQGPTEAFF.